A selection of T cell receptor beta chains follows, all from one sample in a study of blood T cell repertoires in COVID-19. The repertoire was sequenced with immunoSEQ multiplex PCR; TCRdb's copy has only in-frame clones and lacks some. The sample lists roughly 90,000 clones, roughly 80% occurring once. The sequenced sample was peripheral blood. These receptors were taken from a woman at least 80 years old with active or convalescent COVID-19. Each CDR3 is given with its conserved first and last residue. A D gene is named only where the DNA matches it firmly. Size is stated for part of the rows, as once, few or many counts, or as a class when the clone is expanded.

CDR3nt | CDR3aa | j_gene | v_gene | abundance | d_gene
TGTGCCAGCAGCCCCTTTTTACTAGCGGGGGCGGGGGCGGTTACGCAGTATTTT | CASSPFLLAGAGAVTQYF | TRBJ2-3 | TRBV7-9 | - | TRBD2
TGTGCCAGCAGCCCCACTAGCGGGGGATACAATGAGCAGTTCTTC | CASSPTSGGYNEQFF | TRBJ2-1 | TRBV7-9 | - | TRBD2
TGTGCCAGCAGCCAATCGGGCGCGGGTGGGAACAATGAGCAGTTCTTC | CASSQSGAGGNNEQFF | TRBJ2-1 | TRBV16 | - | -
TGTGCCAGTAGTCATCCTCTAGCGGGACTTTACAATGAGCAGTTCTTC | CASSHPLAGLYNEQFF | TRBJ2-1 | TRBV19 | - | TRBD2
TGTGCCAGCAGCCCCCCAGAAAAGAAGCAGTACTTC | CASSPPEKKQYF | TRBJ2-7 | TRBV6-2/TRBV6-3 | - | -
TGTGCCAGCAGCTTCGGGGGAAGCACCGGGGAGCTGTTTTTT | CASSFGGSTGELFF | TRBJ2-2 | TRBV5-6 | - | -
TGTGCCAGCAGCTCGGACAGCTTCTATGGCTACACCTTC | CASSSDSFYGYTF | TRBJ1-2 | TRBV9 | - | -
TGTGCCAGCACCTCTCTTGGGGGGGGCCAAGAGACCCAGTACTTC | CASTSLGGGQETQYF | TRBJ2-5 | TRBV28 | - | TRBD2
TGTGCCAGCCGGGGACAGCTCAATCAGCCCCAGCATTTT | CASRGQLNQPQHF | TRBJ1-5 | TRBV2 | - | TRBD1
TGCAGCGGTGGACTAGCGGGGTTTGCTGAGCAGTTCTTC | CSGGLAGFAEQFF | TRBJ2-1 | TRBV29-1 | - | TRBD2
TGTGCCAGCAGCGCCGACAGGGGGGGATTCTTCTTCTTC | CASSADRGGFFFF | TRBJ2-7 | TRBV2 | - | TRBD1
TGTGCCAGCAGCCGGGGAGGGTATGGCTACACCTTC | CASSRGGYGYTF | TRBJ1-2 | TRBV3-1/TRBV3-2 | few | -
TGCGCCAGCAGCCAAGAGATCGGACAGTGGTACGGCTACACCTTC | CASSQEIGQWYGYTF | TRBJ1-2 | TRBV4-3 | - | -
TGTGCCAGCAGCTCGACTAGAAGCACAGATACGCAGTATTTT | CASSSTRSTDTQYF | TRBJ2-3 | TRBV7-9 | - | -
TGCGCCAGCAGCATTGGAGGACAGGGATGGGGCTACACCTTC | CASSIGGQGWGYTF | TRBJ1-2 | TRBV5-1 | - | TRBD1
TGTGCCAGCAGTCCAAACAGCTACAGCGGGGCAGCGAACACCGGGGAGCTGTTTTTT | CASSPNSYSGAANTGELFF | TRBJ2-2 | TRBV27 | - | TRBD2
TGTGCCAGCAGCTTAAACGGCAGGGACTATGGCTACACCTTC | CASSLNGRDYGYTF | TRBJ1-2 | TRBV7-2 | - | -
TGCGCCAGCAGCTTGGGCAGTAGCGGGAGGGCCGAAGAGACCCAGTACTTC | CASSLGSSGRAEETQYF | TRBJ2-5 | TRBV5-1 | - | TRBD2
TGTGCCAGCAGCTCTGGCCGGGACAGAAGTAGGGAGACCCAGTACTTC | CASSSGRDRSRETQYF | TRBJ2-5 | TRBV5-4 | - | TRBD1
TGTGCCAGTAGCGTCGGAAGGGGACTAGCGGGAGTGAGCGGGGAGCTGTTTTTT | CASSVGRGLAGVSGELFF | TRBJ2-2 | TRBV19 | - | TRBD2
TGCGCCAGCAGCGATTTGACGACAGGGGGCGTCTATGGCTACACCTTC | CASSDLTTGGVYGYTF | TRBJ1-2 | TRBV5-1 | - | TRBD1
TGTGCCAGCAGCTTATCAGGGCCCGGGGAGCTGTTTTTT | CASSLSGPGELFF | TRBJ2-2 | TRBV5-4 | - | -
TGCGCCAGCAGCTCACATATGACAGGGGCGAACACTGAAGCTTTCTTT | CASSSHMTGANTEAFF | TRBJ1-1 | TRBV5-1 | - | TRBD1
TGTGCCAGCAGCCCCGGGACTTCGAACGAGCAGTACTTC | CASSPGTSNEQYF | TRBJ2-7 | TRBV7-2 | - | -